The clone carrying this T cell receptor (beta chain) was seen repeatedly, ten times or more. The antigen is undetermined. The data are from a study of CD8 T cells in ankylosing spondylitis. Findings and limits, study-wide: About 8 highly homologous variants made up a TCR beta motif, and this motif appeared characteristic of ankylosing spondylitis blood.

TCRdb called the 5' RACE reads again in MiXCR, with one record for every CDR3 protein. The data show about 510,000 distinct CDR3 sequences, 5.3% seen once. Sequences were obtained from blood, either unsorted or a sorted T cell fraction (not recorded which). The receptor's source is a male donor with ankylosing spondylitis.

The CDR3 protein is CASSQGLVAGDYEQFF. The CDR3 nucleotides are TGCGCCAGCAGCCAAGGTTTGGTAGCGGGGGACTATGAGCAGTTCTTC. V is TRBV4-3 and J is TRBJ2-1, with 9 bases lining up with TRBD2. CDR1 is LGHNA, CDR2 YSLEER, per germline. This CDR3 is 16 amino acids long. With 1 base clipped from V and 8 bases from J, the junction kept 9 bases outside the gene matches.